The following is a T cell receptor (beta chain) sequence with its context. Deletions cut 7 bases from V and 10 bases from J, with 23 bases between. This CDR3 has 15 residues. Germline lookup yields CDR1 SNHLY and CDR2 FYNNEI. Authors' data handling: Researchers report that nucleated cell counts were estimated from reference gene primer amplification. The method was immunoSEQ multiplex PCR; TCRdb's version includes in-frame clones alone and lacks a portion of them. From that table come the V and J calls and clone size; the DNA was used to work out D and trimming. The sample has tens of thousands of clones, 80% to 85% seen once. The data were taken from a study of blood T cell repertoires in COVID-19.

Sequenced sample: peripheral blood. This receptor was taken from a woman aged 55-75 years with acute or convalescent COVID-19. This sequence joins TRBV2 and TRBJ2-4; the D gene is possibly TRBD1 (6 bases). The chain's CDR3 is CASTALTTGSRIQYF. As DNA, the CDR3 is TGTGCCAGCACCGCCTTGACCACAGGGAGCCGGATTCAGTACTTC.